Listed here are 21 T cell receptor beta chains from one sample, sequenced in a study of T cells in localized non-small cell lung cancer. Produced via immunoSEQ multiplex PCR; TCRdb's table is partial and in-frame only. The sample consists of tens of thousands of clones, over 75% of them appearing once. This sample comprised peripheral blood, obtained before any cancer treatment. Receptor source: a male donor older than 55 with stage I squamous cell lung carcinoma.

This chain joins TRBV11-2 and TRBJ2-1; 11 bases map to TRBD2. Germline-derived CDR1 and CDR2 are SGHAT and FQNNGV. CDR3 length: 15 residues. The junction had 4 bases not matched to a gene; V was cut back by 1 base and J by 8 bases. The CDR3 region is CASSLASGRFDEQFF. The CDR3 bases are TGTGCCAGCAGCTTAGCTAGCGGGAGGTTCGATGAGCAGTTCTTC.

J is TRBJ1-5 and V is TRBV7-9, with 8 bases matching TRBD1. The CDR3 contains 13 residues. V was pared by 4 bases and J by 7 bases, with 3 bases of the junction left unmatched. The germline V gene has CDR1 SEHNR and CDR2 FQNEAQ (reference sequence). The CDR3 reads CASSSDRDQPQHF. CDR3 DNA: TGTGCCAGCAGCTCGGACAGGGACCAGCCCCAGCATTTT.

V usage is TRBV7-9 and J usage is TRBJ2-7, with TRBD2 matching over 8 bases. V trimming: 1 base; J trimming: 5 bases; junction bases outside the gene matches: 1. Germline assignment: CDR1 SEHNR and CDR2 FQNEAQ (reference sequence). This CDR3 is built from 13 residues. Here the CDR3 reads CASSLVGLDEQYF. The CDR3 coding sequence is TGTGCCAGCAGCTTAGTGGGACTAGACGAGCAGTACTTC.

The chain is built from TRBV30 and TRBJ2-5; D gene ambiguous. The CDR3 covers 15 residues. V dropped 3 bases and J dropped 5 bases, with 19 bases sitting between them. CDR1 is GTSNPN, CDR2 SVGIG, per germline (reference sequence). The CDR3 region is CAWSPPLAGFETQYF. For the CDR3, the DNA is TGTGCCTGGAGCCCCCCCCTTGCTGGCTTCGAGACCCAGTACTTC.

The CDR3 sequence is CASSPYRENTEAFF. CDR3 sequence (DNA): TGTGCCAGCTCACCCTACAGGGAGAACACTGAAGCTTTCTTT. The V gene is TRBV18, the J gene TRBJ1-1; maybe TRBD1 (6 bases). This CDR3 has 14 amino acids. V gave up 3 bases and J gave up 1 base, with 9 bases separating them. Germline V lookup: CDR1 KGHSH, CDR2 LQKENI.

Only a few counts were recorded for this clone. The chain recombines TRBV19 with TRBJ1-1, with TRBD1 identical over 7 bases. Germline CDR1 LNHDA, CDR2 SQIVND (reference sequence). The CDR3 is 16 amino acids. The V segment lost 3 bases and the J segment 0 bases; nucleotides outside the gene matches: 7. The CDR3 sequence: CASSMAGGIVNTEAFF. The CDR3 DNA sequence: TGTGCCAGTAGTATGGCAGGGGGGATAGTGAACACTGAAGCTTTCTTT. Together with reference TRBV19 and TRBJ1-1, the CDR3 gives the full variable domain: DGGITQSPKYLFRKEGQNVTLSCEQNLNHDAMYWYRQDPGQGLRLIYYSQIVNDFQKGDIAEGYSVSREKKESFPLTVTSAQKNPTAFYLCASSMAGGIVNTEAFFGQGTRLTVV.

As for this clone: Relative to the germline gene, one junction end is altered; a read error may explain this. This sample includes further DNA sequences coding for the same CDR3. V and J are TRBV13 and TRBJ1-2; 8 nucleotides match TRBD1. This CDR3 spans 16 amino acids. Per germline, CDR1 PRHDT and CDR2 FYEKMQ (reference sequence). As DNA, the CDR3 is TGCGCCAGCAGTCCGATAACCGGGACAGGTTCCTATGGCTACACCTTC. It codes for CASSPITGTGSYGYTF.

The J gene is TRBJ1-4, the V gene TRBV6-5; the match to TRBD1 covers 8 bases. There are 15 residues in the CDR3. After removal of 4 bases from V and 4 bases from J, the junction contained 5 bases not matched to a gene. Germline V gene lookup returns CDR1 MNHEY and CDR2 SVGAGI. The CDR3 here is CASSSGGGGNEKLFF. The DNA for the CDR3 is TGTGCCAGCAGTTCAGGGGGCGGTGGTAATGAAAAACTGTTTTTT.

This clone was picked up one time. V gene TRBV6-5 combines with J gene TRBJ1-5; no clear D. This CDR3 has 13 amino acids. Between the trimmed V and J ends, which lost 5 bases and 7 bases, there was a span of 12 bases. The germline V gene has CDR1 MNHEY and CDR2 SVGAGI. CDR3 in DNA: TGTGCCAGCAGTGCCGTGGAGAGGCAGCCCCAGCATTTT. Protein sequence: CASSAVERQPQHF.

The chain recombines TRBV7-2 with TRBJ1-6; D call uncertain. Trimming took off 1 base at V and 5 bases at J, with 9 bases between the two ends. CDR1 and CDR2 from the germline V gene are SGHTA and FQGNSA. The CDR3 extends over 15 amino acids. The CDR3 region has the DNA TGTGCCAGCAGCTTAGGGCTTTATAATAATTCACCCCTCCACTTT. Amino acids: CASSLGLYNNSPLHF.

The V call is TRBV25-1, the J call TRBJ1-5; 8 bases map to TRBD1. This CDR3 comprises 15 residues. Trimming took 2 bases from V and 10 from J; bases not matched to a gene: 10. From germline, CDR1 is MGHDK and CDR2 SYGVNS. CDR3 sequence: CASSEGTGGYYPQHF. Here the CDR3 DNA reads TGTGCCAGCAGTGAAGGTACAGGGGGTTATTATCCCCAGCATTTT.

The chain has TRBV10-1 and TRBJ2-2, with D possibly being TRBD2 (6 bases). CDR1 and CDR2 (germline): WNHNN, SYGVQD (reference sequence). The V gene lost 1 base and the J gene lost 3 bases, with 12 bases spanning the gap. This CDR3 is built from 16 residues. Written as DNA, the CDR3 is TGCGCCAGCAGTGAGTTGGAGGGTCGGGACACCGGGGAGCTGTTTTTT. It is translated as CASSELEGRDTGELFF.

Written as DNA, the CDR3 is TGTGCCAGCAGCTTAGTGGCATCGGCGCGGGACGGCTACACCTTC. Protein: CASSLVASARDGYTF. The genes are TRBV7-9 and TRBJ1-2; the D gene is possibly TRBD1 (5 bases). Trimming cost V 1 base and J 8 bases, with 17 bases left between them. The CDR3 is 15 residues long. In germline, CDR1 is SEHNR, CDR2 FQNEAQ (reference sequence).

The chain employs TRBV5-1 and TRBJ2-3, with 11 bases matching TRBD1. With 4 bases clipped from V and 3 bases from J, the junction kept 7 bases outside the gene matches. The CDR3 totals 16 residues. Germline V gives CDR1 SGHRS, CDR2 YFSETQ. CDR3 amino acids: CASSVGGQGVTDTQYF. The CDR3 DNA is TGCGCCAGCAGCGTTGGGGGACAGGGGGTGACAGATACGCAGTATTTT. Full variable domain (outside the CDR3, taken from reference TRBV5-1 and TRBJ2-3): KAGVTQTPRYLIKTRGQQVTLSCSPISGHRSVSWYQQTPGQGLQFLFEYFSETQRNKGNFPGRFSGRQFSNSRSEMNVSTLELGDSALYLCASSVGGQGVTDTQYFGPGTRLTVL.

The chain has TRBV29-1 and TRBJ2-1; 14 bases are shared with TRBD2. The CDR3 is made up of 14 amino acids. The V and J ends lost 5 bases and 12 bases, in that order; junction bases with no gene match: 9. Germline CDR1 and CDR2: SQVTM and ANQGSEA. CDR3 in DNA: TGCAGCGTTACCGGGACTAGCGGGGGCCTATGGCAGTTCTTC. Protein product: CSVTGTSGGLWQFF.

The chain employs TRBV6-6 and TRBJ2-5; 11 nucleotides align to TRBD2. Germline CDR1 and CDR2: MNHNY and SVGAGI (reference sequence). V lost 7 bases to trimming and J lost 2 bases; unmatched junction nucleotides: 3. The CDR3 extends over 14 amino acids. The CDR3 DNA is TGTGCCAGCAAAACTAGCGGGGGTCAAGAGACCCAGTACTTC. Translating it yields CASKTSGGQETQYF.

The rearrangement joins TRBV29-1 to TRBJ2-3; D unclear. Germline V gives CDR1 SQVTM, CDR2 ANQGSEA. V was cut by 0 bases and J by 6 bases, with 4 bases left in between. CDR3 length: 11 residues. CDR3 region: CSVEEGDTQYF. CDR3 nucleotide sequence: TGCAGCGTTGAAGAGGGGGATACGCAGTATTTT.

The V and J genes are TRBV11-2 and TRBJ1-2, with TRBD1 matching over 7 bases. The V and J ends lost 0 bases and 7 bases, in that order; junction bases with no gene match: 8. CDR3 length: 15 amino acids. Germline V lookup: CDR1 SGHAT, CDR2 FQNNGV. In nucleotides, the CDR3 is TGTGCCAGCAGCTTAGATCGGTGGCCAGGGGGTGGCTACACCTTC. Its protein product is CASSLDRWPGGGYTF.

V is TRBV6-5 and J is TRBJ2-1; D perhaps matches TRBD2 (6 bases). V was shortened by 2 bases and J by 8 bases, with 10 bases between the two germline ends. CDR3 length equals 13 residues. The germline V gene has CDR1 MNHEY and CDR2 SVGAGI. The CDR3, as DNA: TGTGCCAGCAGTTACGAGAGGAGGGATGAGCAGTTCTTC. Translating gives CASSYERRDEQFF.

This rearrangement joins TRBV6-5 to TRBJ2-2; D is ambiguous. The V gene's germline CDR1 is MNHEY and CDR2 SVGAGI. The CDR3 is 13 residues long. Trimming took off 4 bases at V and 5 bases at J, with 8 bases between the two ends. The CDR3 is CASSLTVTGELFF. For the CDR3, the DNA is TGTGCCAGCAGTTTGACGGTAACCGGGGAGCTGTTTTTT.

V gene TRBV6-6 combines with J gene TRBJ1-1; D uncertain. The germline gives CDR1 MNHNY, CDR2 SVGAGI (reference sequence). This CDR3 has 16 amino acids. V lost 6 bases, J lost 1 base, and 18 bases lay in between. As DNA, the CDR3 is TGTGCCAGCAGGCCAGCGGGCTGGCGGAGGAACACTGAAGCTTTCTTT. This translates into CASRPAGWRRNTEAFF.